The clone carrying this T cell receptor beta chain has more than one count but fewer than ten. Germline V gene data show CDR1 as LNHDA and CDR2 as SQIVND (reference sequence). This CDR3 has 14 residues. Trimming pared 2 bases from V and 5 bases from J, leaving 12 bases between. This entry is derived from a study of T cell repertoires in cytomegalovirus infection. TCRdb fed the reads into MiXCR, producing one record per CDR3 protein. The sample gives about 180,000 distinct CDR3 sequences, 13% to 15% of which show up once; roughly 30% is in the top ten. The chain carries TRBV19 and TRBJ1-1, with D unclear. The sequence was obtained from a human donor in good health (CMV status not recorded). Some clones in this sample may be carry-over from other donors' samples. Sample: PBMCs. Here the CDR3 reads CASSIITPGTEAFF. The CDR3 nucleotides read TGTGCCAGTAGTATAATTACCCCGGGGACTGAAGCTTTCTTT. The full variable domain, with the rest looked up from reference TRBV19 and TRBJ1-1, is DGGITQSPKYLFRKEGQNVTLSCEQNLNHDAMYWYRQDPGQGLRLIYYSQIVNDFQKGDIAEGYSVSREKKESFPLTVTSAQKNPTAFYLCASSIITPGTEAFFGQGTRLTVV.